The rows below give T cell receptor beta chains drawn from one sample of a study of CD8 T cells in Susac syndrome. TCRdb passed the immunoSEQ multiplex PCR reads through MiXCR, listing each CDR3 protein once. The sample comprises around 160,000 distinct CDR3 sequences, just under 95% of which are singletons, and more than 0.12% rests with the top ten. The sample taken for sequencing was CD4+ T cells from PBMCs. The receptors were gathered from a human donor in good health. Each CDR3 is given with its conserved first and last residue. D genes are given only for firm matches. A row's size may be missing; if present it is once, few, many or a size class.

CDR3aa	CDR3nt	v_gene	j_gene	abundance	d_gene
CASSYPQGADSYEQYF	TGTGCCAGCAGTTACCCTCAGGGGGCTGACTCCTACGAGCAGTACTTC	TRBV6-2/TRBV6-3	TRBJ2-7	-	TRBD1
CASSYPTSGGAKQFF	TGTGCCAGCAGTTACCCGACTAGCGGGGGGGCAAAGCAGTTCTTC	TRBV6-5	TRBJ2-1	-	TRBD2
CASSSQVGGTDTQYF	TGTGCCAGCAGCTCACAGGTCGGAGGCACAGATACGCAGTATTTT	TRBV7-2	TRBJ2-3	-	-
CAWSPQGNEQFF	TGTGCCTGGAGTCCACAGGGAAATGAGCAGTTCTTC	TRBV30	TRBJ2-1	-	-
CASSSLGRAQQFF	TGTGCCAGCAGCTCGCTAGGACGGGCCCAGCAGTTCTTC	TRBV7-2	TRBJ2-1	-	-
CASSPGTDRGYTF	TGTGCCAGCTCACCTGGGACGGACCGGGGCTACACCTTC	TRBV18	TRBJ1-2	-	-
CAWRGGYEQFF	TGTGCCTGGAGGGGCGGCTATGAGCAGTTCTTC	TRBV30	TRBJ2-1	once	-
CASSVAYEQYF	TGTGCCAGCAGTGTTGCCTACGAGCAGTACTTC	TRBV2	TRBJ2-7	-	-
CASSPPQTLAKNIQYF	TGTGCCAGCAGTCCGCCCCAGACTTTAGCCAAAAACATTCAGTACTTC	TRBV28	TRBJ2-4	once	-
CASSLRPGGPYEQYF	TGTGCCAGCAGTTTGAGGCCAGGGGGACCCTACGAGCAGTACTTC	TRBV28	TRBJ2-7	once	TRBD1
CATSTPKYSNQPQHF	TGTGCCACCAGCACCCCCAAGTATAGCAATCAGCCCCAGCATTTT	TRBV15	TRBJ1-5	-	-
CASSQDRNSNQPQHF	TGTGCCAGCAGCCAAGATCGGAATAGCAATCAGCCCCAGCATTTT	TRBV3-1	TRBJ1-5	-	-
CASSFGGADQPQHF	TGTGCCAGCAGTTTCGGGGGGGCGGATCAGCCCCAGCATTTT	TRBV12-3/TRBV12-4	TRBJ1-5	-	-
CASREPGQPNYGYTF	TGCGCCAGCAGAGAACCGGGACAACCTAACTATGGCTACACCTTC	TRBV5-1	TRBJ1-2	-	-
CSAHRDYNSPLHF	TGCAGTGCTCACAGGGATTATAATTCACCCCTCCACTTT	TRBV20-1	TRBJ1-6	-	-
CASTPTGRGEKLFF	TGTGCCAGCACCCCGACAGGGAGAGGAGAAAAACTGTTTTTT	TRBV12-3/TRBV12-4	TRBJ1-4	-	TRBD1
CASSRGLTDTQYF	TGTGCCAGCAGCCGGGGACTCACAGATACGCAGTATTTT	TRBV13	TRBJ2-3	-	-
CASSSTGKSYEQYF	TGTGCCAGCAGTTCAACTGGAAAGTCCTACGAGCAGTACTTC	TRBV12-3/TRBV12-4	TRBJ2-7	-	-
CASSPAFSYEQYF	TGTGCCAGCAGCCCCGCCTTCTCCTACGAGCAGTACTTC	TRBV9	TRBJ2-7	-	-
CASSQPGQGGNEQFF	TGTGCCAGCAGCCAGCCCGGGCAGGGTGGCAATGAGCAGTTCTTC	TRBV7-9	TRBJ2-1	once	-
CASSQSQLSGRGYTF	TGTGCCAGCAGCCAAAGTCAGCTCTCGGGGCGCGGCTACACCTTC	TRBV3-1	TRBJ1-2	-	-
CSVEGAGGGYGYTF	TGCAGCGTTGAGGGCGCAGGGGGAGGCTATGGCTACACCTTC	TRBV29-1	TRBJ1-2	-	TRBD1
CASTTRGQGRDEQYF	TGTGCCAGCACAACCAGGGGGCAGGGAAGAGACGAGCAGTACTTC	TRBV18	TRBJ2-7	-	TRBD1
CASSLDGDGYTF	TGCGCCAGCAGCTTGGATGGAGATGGCTACACCTTC	TRBV5-1	TRBJ1-2	-	-
CSVSDRGYQETQYF	TGCAGCGTTTCTGACAGGGGGTACCAAGAGACCCAGTACTTC	TRBV29-1	TRBJ2-5	-	TRBD1
CASSPHRGHEQFF	TGTGCCAGCAGCCCCCACCGGGGCCATGAGCAGTTCTTC	TRBV7-9	TRBJ2-1	-	-
CSANTLAGGGAYEQYF	TGCAGTGCTAATACACTAGCGGGGGGAGGGGCCTACGAGCAGTACTTC	TRBV20-1	TRBJ2-7	-	TRBD2
CASSLGAGTGKGYTF	TGTGCCAGCAGCTTAGGAGCGGGGACAGGGAAGGGCTACACCTTC	TRBV7-2	TRBJ1-2	-	TRBD1